This note documents a single T cell receptor beta chain sequence. This clonotype was observed a handful of times. Its specific antigen is unknown. Base qualities are not recorded, but no much larger clone differs from it by a single base. For sequencing, an Illumina HiSeq 2500 was employed. TCR beta libraries were prepared by quantitative 5'-RACE with molecular barcodes. The study's processing was this. A new computational method, built on a probabilistic model of VDJ rearrangement, was used to identify disease-linked TCR variants. The raw public reads went through TCRdb reprocessing: fastp at Q25, MiXCR clone calling, in-frame beta chains kept. All rows with the same CDR3 protein become a single entry with the most common DNA and genes. These V and J calls rely on TCRdb rather than the paper's analysis. The sample has about 390,000 distinct CDR3 sequences on record, approximately 20% of them singletons. The ten largest clones add up to less than 20% of the sample.

The entry originates in a study of CD8 T cells in ankylosing spondylitis (dated by TCRdb to about 2017). Notes on the research overall: To find TCR variants linked to disease, the study profiled T cell receptor beta repertoires in ankylosing spondylitis patients and healthy donors. The whole study cohort included 90 to 120 healthy donors and around 25 ankylosing spondylitis patients. Peripheral blood was sampled, and synovial fluid was also collected from ankylosing spondylitis patients.

Results the study describes overall, beyond this receptor: A TCR beta motif made up of several highly homologous amino acid variants appeared to be characteristic of blood from ankylosing spondylitis patients. The disease-linked clones were reported as significantly enriched in matched synovial fluid samples from ankylosing spondylitis patients. A CD8+ phenotype was shown by the disease-linked clones, which were found at relatively low frequencies in peripheral blood. Some motif variants had previously been reported in the synovial fluid and blood of reactive arthritis patients, which suggests shared mechanisms of disease initiation.

The sequence was obtained from a male donor with ankylosing spondylitis. Sequencing used blood, either unsorted or a sorted T cell fraction (not recorded which).

The CDR3 sequence is CSASPAGGLWNEQFF. At the DNA level, the sequence is TGCAGTGCTAGCCCAGCGGGAGGGTTATGGAATGAGCAGTTCTTC. This chain joins TRBV20-1 to TRBJ2-1; TRBD2 lines up with 10 middle nucleotides. CDR1 and CDR2, looked up from the germline V gene (reference sequence), are DFQATT and SNEGSKA. Counted from cysteine to phenylalanine, this CDR3 has 15 amino acids. Solely the CDR3 DNA is kept, with 45 bases framed from the first base. For this chain, trimming is 3 bases at the V end and 7 bases at the J end, and the number of junction bases without a gene match is 9.